Each of the 15 T cell receptor beta chains below was sequenced from the same sample in a study of blood T cell repertoires in COVID-19. The assay was immunoSEQ multiplex PCR, and TCRdb's table has in-frame clones only and misses some. The repertoire includes approximately 40,000 clones, about 86% of them detected once, and around 44% sits in the top ten. Sequenced material: peripheral blood. Source of these receptors: a human donor in a cohort sampled during active COVID-19.

A single count supports this clone. This chain connects TRBV6-1 to TRBJ1-4; D remains ambiguous. The germline V gene encodes CDR1 MNHNS and CDR2 SASEGT. V was shortened by 2 bases and J by 0 bases, with 7 bases between the two germline ends. The CDR3 is 15 residues long. The CDR3 protein is CASSESGATNEKLFF. CDR3 coding DNA: TGTGCCAGCAGTGAATCAGGTGCAACTAATGAAAAACTGTTTTTT.

The CDR3 sequence: CASSLEVGGGTQYF. The CDR3 bases are TGCGCCAGCAGCTTGGAGGTAGGGGGTGGCACGCAGTATTTT. This sequence joins TRBV5-1 and TRBJ2-3, with D perhaps matching TRBD1 (6 bases). CDR1 SGHRS and CDR2 YFSETQ come from the germline V gene. The V gene lost 0 bases and the J gene lost 9 bases, with 14 bases spanning the gap. There are 14 residues in the CDR3.

The V call is TRBV5-1, the J call TRBJ2-7; D is unclear. V dropped 4 bases and J dropped 1 base, with 12 bases sitting between them. Germline CDR1 SGHRS, CDR2 YFSETQ. The CDR3 sequence is 14 residues long. For the CDR3, the DNA is TGCGCCAGCAGCGTCGACACGGCGTCCTACGAGCAGTACTTC. It specifies CASSVDTASYEQYF.

The chain uses TRBV5-6 and TRBJ2-7, with a possible D match to TRBD1 (6 bases). The V end lost 3 bases, the J end lost 7 bases, and 26 bases lay between the germline ends. The CDR3 runs to 17 residues. CDR1 is SGHDT and CDR2 is YYEEEE in the germline V gene. CDR3 DNA sequence: TGTGCCAGCAGCTGGGGTTTTGGGGGCTCAACCAAAGGGGAGCAGTACTTC. Translating it yields CASSWGFGGSTKGEQYF.

This clone came up many times. The chain recombines TRBV7-9 with TRBJ1-5; D remains unclear. V was clipped by 5 bases and J by 4 bases, with 18 bases between them. Germline CDR1 is SEHNR and CDR2 is FQNEAQ (reference sequence). The length of the CDR3 is 16 residues. CDR3 sequence (DNA): TGTGCCAGCAGCCCAGAGGTCGGGAAATGGAATCAGCCCCAGCATTTT. It specifies CASSPEVGKWNQPQHF.

The rearrangement links TRBV5-5 to TRBJ2-1, with TRBD2 as a possible D gene (6 bases). CDR1 SGHKS and CDR2 YYEKEE come from the germline V gene (reference sequence). The CDR3 totals 14 residues. Trimming shortened V by 1 base and J by 10 bases, and 15 bases separated the two germline ends. The CDR3 sequence: CASSLWDSSKEQFF. CDR3 DNA: TGTGCCAGCAGCTTGTGGGACTCCTCCAAAGAGCAGTTCTTC.

This sequence joins TRBV5-1 and TRBJ2-1, with a tentative D call TRBD2 (5 bases). The CDR3 covers 14 residues. V was cut by 0 bases and J by 8 bases, with 12 bases left in between. The germline V gene has CDR1 SGHRS and CDR2 YFSETQ. The DNA for the CDR3 is TGCGCCAGCAGCTTGGTAGTTTCCGGGGATGAGCAGTTCTTC. This gives the protein CASSLVVSGDEQFF.

The count of this clone is one. The rearrangement joins TRBV5-4 to TRBJ2-1; 8 nucleotides align to TRBD2. The germline CDR1 and CDR2 sequences are SGHNT and YYREEE (reference sequence). The J segment lost 15 bases and the V segment lost 4 bases, leaving 12 bases of the junction unmatched. The CDR3 totals 13 residues. CDR3 amino acids: CASSDTTGLDGFF. CDR3 bases: TGTGCCAGCAGCGATACGACGGGACTAGACGGGTTCTTC.

The chain links TRBV10-3 to TRBJ2-1, with D maybe TRBD1 (6 bases). Germline V lookup: CDR1 ENHRY, CDR2 SYGVKD. The CDR3 contains 14 residues. V lost 10 bases, J lost 2 bases, and 15 bases lay in between. The CDR3 region has the DNA TGTGCCAGCGCTGGACAGCAGACCTACAATGAGCAGTTCTTC. As protein: CASAGQQTYNEQFF.

CDR3 coding DNA: TGTGCCAGCAGCCCCACCAGGACAAACAATGAGCAGTTCTTC. This codes for CASSPTRTNNEQFF. The genes are TRBV7-3 and TRBJ2-1; possibly TRBD1 for D (5 bases). V shed 5 bases and J shed 5 bases, with 13 bases lying between them. CDR1 SGHTA and CDR2 FQGTGA come from the germline V gene. The CDR3 spans 14 residues. Full variable domain (remainder filled in from reference TRBV7-3 and TRBJ2-1): GAGVSQTPSNKVTEKGKYVELRCDPISGHTALYWYRQSLGQGPEFLIYFQGTGAADDSGLPNDRFFAVRPEGSVSTLKIQRTERGDSAVYLCASSPTRTNNEQFFGPGTRLTVL.

The genes are TRBV5-1 and TRBJ2-3, with 8 nucleotides matching TRBD2. The CDR3 is 14 amino acids. Germline CDR1 is SGHRS and CDR2 is YFSETQ. Losses at the gene ends were 5 bases for V and 4 bases for J; bases not matched to a gene: 6. CDR3 region: CASSSGGQADTQYF. CDR3 nucleotide sequence: TGCGCCAGCAGTTCGGGGGGGCAGGCAGATACGCAGTATTTT.

The chain is built from TRBV10-3 and TRBJ1-2; weak D call: TRBD1 (6 bases). Germline assignment: CDR1 ENHRY and CDR2 SYGVKD. The CDR3 consists of 13 residues. V was clipped by 6 bases and J by 8 bases, with 16 bases between them. The CDR3 here is CAIRGTGTAGYTF. Written as DNA, the CDR3 is TGTGCCATCAGGGGAACAGGGACCGCGGGCTACACCTTC.

The chain links TRBV9 to TRBJ2-3; TRBD2 matches at 9 bases. Germline V gene data show CDR1 as SGDLS and CDR2 as YYNGEE. The ends lost 0 bases at V and 7 bases at J; junction bases unmatched: 3. The CDR3 runs to 14 residues. This CDR3 is CASSVGGGAHTQYF. The CDR3 DNA is TGTGCCAGCAGCGTAGGCGGGGGGGCTCATACGCAGTATTTT.

The chain employs TRBV29-1 and TRBJ2-5, with 7 nucleotides matching TRBD2. Germline lookup yields CDR1 SQVTM and CDR2 ANQGSEA. V was pared by 3 bases and J by 2 bases, with 6 bases of the junction left unmatched. The CDR3 contains 14 residues. The CDR3 here is CSVDPAGLQETQYF. CDR3 nucleotide sequence: TGCAGCGTTGACCCAGCGGGGCTACAAGAGACCCAGTACTTC. The variable domain in full, completed from reference TRBV29-1 and TRBJ2-5, reads SAVISQKPSRDICQRGTSLTIQCQVDSQVTMMFWYRQQPGQSLTLIATANQGSEATYESGFVIDKFPISRPNLTFSTLTVSNMSPEDSSIYLCSVDPAGLQETQYFGPGTRLLVL.

The chain couples TRBV2 to TRBJ1-5, with TRBD1 identical over 8 bases. The CDR3 sequence is 15 residues long. Germline CDR1 is SNHLY and CDR2 is FYNNEI. V was pared by 6 bases and J by 2 bases, with 6 bases of the junction left unmatched. CDR3 region: CASSLQGVGNQPQHF. CDR3 bases: TGTGCCAGCAGCCTACAGGGGGTTGGCAATCAGCCCCAGCATTTT.